The 30 T cell receptor beta chains presented below share a single source sample, sequenced in a study of blood T cell repertoires in COVID-19. Profiled with immunoSEQ multiplex PCR; TCRdb holds only in-frame clones, not every one. The table has roughly 99,000 clones, almost 85% seen once. Material: peripheral blood. The origin of the receptors is a human donor in a cohort sampled during active COVID-19.

The chain combines TRBV12-5 with TRBJ2-1, with TRBD1 identical over 8 bases. CDR3 length equals 15 residues. Trimming took 7 bases from V and 6 from J; bases not matched to a gene: 11. Germline lookup yields CDR1 LGHNT and CDR2 FRNRAP. CDR3 in DNA: TGTGCTAGTGCCCTAGGGCAGGGGGCTTTCAATGAGCAGTTCTTC. Its translation: CASALGQGAFNEQFF. Together with reference TRBV12-5 and TRBJ2-1, the CDR3 gives the full variable domain: DARVTQTPRHKVTEMGQEVTMRCQPILGHNTVFWYRQTMMQGLELLAYFRNRAPLDDSGMPKDRFSAEMPDATLATLKIQPSEPRDSAVYFCASALGQGAFNEQFFGPGTRLTVL.

The chain carries TRBV27 and TRBJ2-1, with 9 nucleotides matching TRBD2. Trimming removed 4 bases from V and 9 bases from J; junction bases left unmatched: 16. This CDR3 has 17 residues. Germline CDR1 and CDR2: MNHEY and SMNVEV (reference sequence). CDR3 region: CASSSRVAGLAYSEQFF. The CDR3 DNA reads as TGTGCCAGCAGTTCGAGGGTGGCGGGACTAGCTTATAGTGAGCAGTTCTTC.

The chain combines TRBV7-2 with TRBJ2-2; 14 nucleotides agree with TRBD2. This CDR3 spans 18 amino acids. J was trimmed by 2 bases and V by 7 bases; bases with no gene match: 9. The germline V gene encodes CDR1 SGHTA and CDR2 FQGNSA. CDR3 DNA: TGTGCCAGCAAGACCGCCGGACTAGCGGGGGGTAACACCGGGGAGCTGTTTTTT. Translated, it gives CASKTAGLAGGNTGELFF. Combining the CDR3 with reference TRBV7-2 and TRBJ2-2 gives the whole variable domain GAGVSQSPSNKVTEKGKDVELRCDPISGHTALYWYRQSLGQGLEFLIYFQGNSAPDKSGLPSDRFSAERTGGSVSTLTIQRTQQEDSAVYLCASKTAGLAGGNTGELFFGEGSRLTVL.

V gene TRBV14 combines with J gene TRBJ2-5; D perhaps matches TRBD1 (5 bases). The CDR3 contains 17 residues. Trimming took off 1 base at V and 0 bases at J, with 15 bases between the two ends. From germline, CDR1 is SGHDN and CDR2 FVKESK. The CDR3 here is CASSQGIGVTDQETQYF. DNA for the CDR3: TGTGCCAGCAGCCAAGGAATCGGTGTGACAGACCAAGAGACCCAGTACTTC.

V and J are TRBV5-1 and TRBJ2-3; no clear D gene. CDR1 and CDR2 (germline): SGHRS, YFSETQ. This CDR3 has 17 residues. The ends were cut back, 3 bases at V and 0 bases at J, with 17 bases in the middle. CDR3 nucleotide sequence: TGCGCCAGCAGCTCTCAGGCCGACGGAAGAAGCACAGATACGCAGTATTTT. The encoded protein is CASSSQADGRSTDTQYF. Looking up the rest from reference TRBV5-1 and TRBJ2-3 gives the full variable domain: KAGVTQTPRYLIKTRGQQVTLSCSPISGHRSVSWYQQTPGQGLQFLFEYFSETQRNKGNFPGRFSGRQFSNSRSEMNVSTLELGDSALYLCASSSQADGRSTDTQYFGPGTRLTVL.

The V call is TRBV12-5, the J call TRBJ2-1; D is perhaps TRBD2 (7 bases). Germline V CDR1 and CDR2: LGHNT, FRNRAP. Trimming cost V 1 base and J 5 bases, with 12 bases left between them. CDR3 length equals 15 residues. CDR3 DNA: TGTGCTAGTGGTTTGGGGGCGGGGGCAAACAATGAGCAGTTCTTC. Its translation: CASGLGAGANNEQFF. The full variable domain, completed using reference TRBV12-5 and TRBJ2-1, is DARVTQTPRHKVTEMGQEVTMRCQPILGHNTVFWYRQTMMQGLELLAYFRNRAPLDDSGMPKDRFSAEMPDATLATLKIQPSEPRDSAVYFCASGLGAGANNEQFFGPGTRLTVL.

A few counts support this clone. The chain employs TRBV27 and TRBJ1-5, with 9 bases lining up with TRBD1. Germline V gene lookup returns CDR1 MNHEY and CDR2 SMNVEV (reference sequence). The V segment lost 7 bases and the J segment 0 bases; nucleotides outside the gene matches: 10. This CDR3 region has 17 residues. The CDR3 DNA is TGTGCCAGCACCCCCGACAGGGGGTTGTATAGCAATCAGCCCCAGCATTTT. Its translation: CASTPDRGLYSNQPQHF.

This clone was recorded only once. The chain recombines TRBV5-1 with TRBJ2-5; D may be TRBD2 (5 bases). V dropped 0 bases and J dropped 3 bases, with 9 bases sitting between them. The V gene's germline CDR1 is SGHRS and CDR2 YFSETQ. This CDR3 spans 14 amino acids. This CDR3 reads CASSLGGGKETQYF. As DNA, the CDR3 is TGCGCCAGCAGCTTGGGTGGAGGAAAAGAGACCCAGTACTTC.

The chain is built from TRBV5-1 and TRBJ1-1; 7 bases line up with TRBD1. Germline values: CDR1 SGHRS, CDR2 YFSETQ. The CDR3 is 15 residues long. Trimming cost V 2 bases and J 2 bases; bases outside gene matches: 6. This chain's CDR3 is CASSFLQGTNTEAFF. The CDR3 DNA follows: TGCGCCAGCAGCTTTTTACAGGGGACCAACACTGAAGCTTTCTTT.

V usage is TRBV7-9 and J usage is TRBJ2-1; D is possibly TRBD2 (5 bases). Germline V gene lookup returns CDR1 SEHNR and CDR2 FQNEAQ (reference sequence). The CDR3 is 15 residues long. Between the trimmed V and J ends, which lost 6 bases and 0 bases, there was a span of 12 bases. The CDR3 region is CASRRGSGSYNEQFF. The DNA for the CDR3 is TGTGCCAGCAGACGCGGGTCAGGCTCCTACAATGAGCAGTTCTTC.

The chain joins TRBV28 to TRBJ2-7, with a weak D call TRBD1 (6 bases). The CDR3 has 16 residues. CDR1 and CDR2 (germline): MDHEN, SYDVKM. Between the trimmed V and J ends, which lost 6 bases and 5 bases, there was a span of 23 bases. The CDR3 DNA reads as TGTGCCAGCAGCTCCCCACAGGGAAGTATCCCCCACGAGCAGTACTTC. Translation gives CASSSPQGSIPHEQYF.

The rearrangement uses TRBV20-1 and TRBJ2-4, with no clear D. Deletions cut 3 bases from V and 0 bases from J, with 9 bases between. Per germline, CDR1 DFQATT and CDR2 SNEGSKA (reference sequence). This CDR3 is built from 14 residues. For the CDR3, the DNA is TGCAGTGCTAGTGAACAGCTAGCCAAAAACATTCAGTACTTC. Translating gives CSASEQLAKNIQYF.

V usage is TRBV5-6 and J usage is TRBJ1-4, with D uncertain. V was clipped by 0 bases and J by 8 bases, with 8 bases between them. The CDR3 extends over 13 amino acids. CDR1 is SGHDT and CDR2 is YYEEEE in the germline V gene. The chain's CDR3 is CASSLDPGEKLFF. DNA for the CDR3: TGTGCCAGCAGCTTGGATCCGGGAGAAAAACTGTTTTTT.

Only a few counts were recorded for this clone. The chain couples TRBV6-1 to TRBJ2-2; D remains unclear. Germline CDR1 and CDR2: MNHNS and SASEGT. The CDR3 extends over 16 amino acids. With 2 bases removed from V and 4 bases from J, the gap between germline ends came to 14 bases. CDR3 loop: CASSEWYRSATGELFF. In nucleotides, the CDR3 is TGTGCCAGCAGTGAATGGTACAGATCAGCCACCGGGGAGCTGTTTTTT.

J is TRBJ1-5 and V is TRBV9; TRBD1 matches at 7 bases. The ends lost 2 bases at V and 7 bases at J; junction bases unmatched: 6. CDR3 length: 14 residues. Germline-derived CDR1 and CDR2 are SGDLS and YYNGEE. CDR3 sequence (DNA): TGTGCCAGCAGCGTTGATGGAGGGGGCCAGCCCCAGCATTTT. Amino acid sequence: CASSVDGGGQPQHF.

This chain links TRBV2 with TRBJ1-2; D is unclear. The CDR3 has 14 amino acids. The ends were cut back, 5 bases at V and 4 bases at J, with 14 bases in the middle. Germline CDR1 reads SNHLY; CDR2 reads FYNNEI. The chain's CDR3 is CASSPTTTSYGYTF. The CDR3 nucleotides read TGTGCCAGCAGTCCTACGACGACTAGCTATGGCTACACCTTC.

Of note for this clone: The junction differs from germline at one of its ends, possibly a read error. V usage is TRBV19 and J usage is TRBJ2-3; the D gene is possibly TRBD2 (6 bases). The CDR3 covers 14 residues. Germline assignment: CDR1 LNHDA and CDR2 SQIVND (reference sequence). The CDR3 protein is CASSIDPTSARRGF. The CDR3 nucleotides read TGTGCCAGTAGTATAGATCCCACCAGTGCAAGGAGGGGTTTT.

The rearrangement uses TRBV13 and TRBJ2-3, with 7 nucleotides matching TRBD2. Germline trimming cut 4 bases from V and 5 bases from J; bases unmatched to any gene: 9. The CDR3 runs to 15 residues. Germline V gives CDR1 PRHDT, CDR2 FYEKMQ (reference sequence). The CDR3 spells CASSSAGGSIDTQYF. CDR3 nucleotide sequence: TGTGCCAGCAGCTCCGCCGGGGGGAGTATAGATACGCAGTATTTT.

This clone was seen a handful of times. The rearrangement joins TRBV6-4 to TRBJ2-1; 8 positions match TRBD2. CDR1 is MRHNA, CDR2 SNTAGT, per germline. The CDR3 is 14 residues long. The ends lost 3 bases at V and 10 bases at J; junction bases unmatched: 8. This CDR3 is CASSEAGGVGEQFF. The CDR3 DNA reads as TGTGCCAGCAGTGAGGCGGGAGGAGTTGGAGAGCAGTTCTTC.

The genes are TRBV30 and TRBJ2-3; D perhaps matches TRBD2 (6 bases). The CDR3 sequence is 14 residues long. The V end was cut by 0 bases, the J end by 9 bases, with 16 bases between. CDR1 is GTSNPN and CDR2 is SVGIG in the germline V gene (reference sequence). In DNA form, the CDR3 reads TGTGCCTGGAGTGTTGGGACGGAGGGCAACACGCAGTATTTT. Translating gives CAWSVGTEGNTQYF.

The genes are TRBV27 and TRBJ2-7; the match to TRBD2 covers 10 bases. V was clipped by 5 bases and J by 6 bases; unmatched bases: 7. The length of the CDR3 is 14 residues. Germline assignment: CDR1 MNHEY and CDR2 SMNVEV (reference sequence). The CDR3 bases are TGTGCCAGCAGTCCTCTAGCGGGAGCGGCCGAGCAGTACGTC. It encodes CASSPLAGAAEQYV.

In its sample, this clone was seen once. CDR3 protein: CASSPGQGIGHNQPQHF. The CDR3 nucleotides read TGTGCCAGCAGTCCGGGACAGGGAATTGGTCACAATCAGCCCCAGCATTTT. V usage is TRBV6-6 and J usage is TRBJ1-5, with 9 positions matching TRBD1. The CDR3 runs to 17 residues. The ends lost 5 bases at V and 3 bases at J; junction bases unmatched: 11. The germline V gene encodes CDR1 MNHNY and CDR2 SVGAGI (reference sequence).

This chain joins TRBV7-3 and TRBJ2-1; possibly TRBD1 for D (5 bases). The germline V gene has CDR1 SGHTA and CDR2 FQGTGA. Trimming shortened V by 2 bases and J by 0 bases, and 8 bases separated the two germline ends. The CDR3 sequence is 15 residues long. As DNA, the CDR3 is TGTGCCAGCAGCTTAGGGCAGGGCTCCTACAATGAGCAGTTCTTC. Translated, it gives CASSLGQGSYNEQFF. The full variable domain, with the rest looked up from reference TRBV7-3 and TRBJ2-1, is GAGVSQTPSNKVTEKGKYVELRCDPISGHTALYWYRQSLGQGPEFLIYFQGTGAADDSGLPNDRFFAVRPEGSVSTLKIQRTERGDSAVYLCASSLGQGSYNEQFFGPGTRLTVL.

Only a few counts were recorded for this clone. The chain joins TRBV10-3 to TRBJ2-3; the match to TRBD1 covers 10 bases. V gave up 0 bases and J gave up 4 bases; unmatched junction bases: 7. Germline CDR1 ENHRY, CDR2 SYGVKD. The CDR3 totals 17 residues. CDR3 sequence: CAISESRQGAISDTQYF. The CDR3 DNA is TGTGCCATCAGTGAGTCCCGACAGGGGGCAATTTCAGATACGCAGTATTTT.

The chain links TRBV30 to TRBJ2-3; perhaps TRBD1 as D (7 bases). Germline CDR1 reads GTSNPN; CDR2 reads SVGIG (reference sequence). The CDR3 loop spans 16 amino acids. Trimming removed 4 bases from V and 4 bases from J, with 21 bases in between. CDR3 residues: CAWTPGTETRSDTQYF. In DNA form, the CDR3 reads TGTGCCTGGACCCCCGGGACAGAGACTAGATCAGATACGCAGTATTTT.

J is TRBJ2-3 and V is TRBV7-2; 8 bases map to TRBD2. Germline CDR1 reads SGHTA; CDR2 reads FQGNSA. The V and J ends lost 4 bases and 6 bases, in that order; junction bases with no gene match: 9. This CDR3 contains 15 residues. The CDR3 is CASSYSGTARDTQYF. The DNA of the CDR3 is TGTGCCAGCAGCTATAGCGGGACTGCCCGGGATACGCAGTATTTT.

The chain combines TRBV28 with TRBJ1-5, with D possibly being TRBD1 (5 bases). Germline values: CDR1 MDHEN, CDR2 SYDVKM. This CDR3 has 13 amino acids. The V gene lost 6 bases and the J gene lost 2 bases, with 8 bases spanning the gap. The CDR3 DNA follows: TGTGCCAGCAGATGGGGCGGCAATCAGCCCCAGCATTTT. Encoded protein: CASRWGGNQPQHF.

The CDR3 loop reads CASSLAGTGSYEKLFF. Here the CDR3 DNA reads TGTGCCAGCAGCTTGGCAGGGACAGGGTCTTATGAAAAACTGTTTTTT. The V gene is TRBV5-6, the J gene TRBJ1-4; 9 bases match TRBD1. Losses at the gene ends were 0 bases for V and 6 bases for J; bases not matched to a gene: 6. CDR3 length: 16 amino acids. Germline CDR1 is SGHDT and CDR2 is YYEEEE.

The rearrangement uses TRBV7-2 and TRBJ2-1, with 8 bases identical to TRBD2. The CDR3 consists of 13 residues. Trimming removed 5 bases from V and 9 bases from J; junction bases left unmatched: 6. Germline CDR1 and CDR2: SGHTA and FQGNSA. Here the CDR3 DNA reads TGTGCCAGCAGCCCCGGACTAGCCGGTGAGCAGTTCTTC. Translated, it gives CASSPGLAGEQFF.

This chain joins TRBV18 and TRBJ2-7, with 9 bases lining up with TRBD1. Germline V gene data show CDR1 as KGHSH and CDR2 as LQKENI. The CDR3 runs 17 residues. Trimming removed 3 bases from V and 1 base from J; junction bases left unmatched: 10. Here the CDR3 reads CASSPGTGLLASYEQYV. The CDR3, as DNA: TGTGCCAGCTCACCCGGGACAGGGCTTTTAGCTTCCTACGAGCAGTACGTC.